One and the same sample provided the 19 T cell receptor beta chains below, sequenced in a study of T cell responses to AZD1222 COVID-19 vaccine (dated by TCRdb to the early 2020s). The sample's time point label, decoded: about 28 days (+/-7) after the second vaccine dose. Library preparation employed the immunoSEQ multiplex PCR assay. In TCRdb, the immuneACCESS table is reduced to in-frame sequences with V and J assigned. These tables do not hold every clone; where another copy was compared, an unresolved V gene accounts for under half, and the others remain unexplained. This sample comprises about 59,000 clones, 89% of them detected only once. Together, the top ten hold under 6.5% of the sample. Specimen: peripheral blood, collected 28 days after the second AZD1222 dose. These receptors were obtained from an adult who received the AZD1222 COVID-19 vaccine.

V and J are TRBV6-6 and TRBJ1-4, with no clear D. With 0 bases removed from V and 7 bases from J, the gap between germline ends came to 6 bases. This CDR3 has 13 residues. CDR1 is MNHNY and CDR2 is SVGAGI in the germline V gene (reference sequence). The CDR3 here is CASSYSRTEKLFF. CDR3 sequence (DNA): TGTGCCAGCAGTTACTCCAGGACTGAAAAACTGTTTTTT.

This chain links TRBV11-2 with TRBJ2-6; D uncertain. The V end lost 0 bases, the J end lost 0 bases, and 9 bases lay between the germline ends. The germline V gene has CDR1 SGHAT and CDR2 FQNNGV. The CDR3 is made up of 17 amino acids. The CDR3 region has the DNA TGTGCCAGCAGCTTAGATGCTCGGAGCTCTGGGGCCAACGTCCTGACTTTC. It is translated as CASSLDARSSGANVLTF. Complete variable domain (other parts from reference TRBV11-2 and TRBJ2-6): EAGVAQSPRYKIIEKRQSVAFWCNPISGHATLYWYQQILGQGPKLLIQFQNNGVVDDSQLPKDRFSAERLKGVDSTLKIQPAKLEDSAVYLCASSLDARSSGANVLTFGAGSRLTVL.

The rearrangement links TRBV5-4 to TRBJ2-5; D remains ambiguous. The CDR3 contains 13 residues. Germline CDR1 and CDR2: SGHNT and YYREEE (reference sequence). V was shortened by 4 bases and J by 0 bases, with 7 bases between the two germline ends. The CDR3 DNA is TGTGCCAGCAGCCTGCGCAACCAAGAGACCCAGTACTTC. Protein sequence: CASSLRNQETQYF.

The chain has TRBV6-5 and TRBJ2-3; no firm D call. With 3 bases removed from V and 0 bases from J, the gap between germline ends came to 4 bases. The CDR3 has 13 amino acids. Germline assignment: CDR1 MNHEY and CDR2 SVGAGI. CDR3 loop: CASSYGSTDTQYF. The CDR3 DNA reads TGTGCCAGCAGTTATGGTAGCACAGATACGCAGTATTTT.

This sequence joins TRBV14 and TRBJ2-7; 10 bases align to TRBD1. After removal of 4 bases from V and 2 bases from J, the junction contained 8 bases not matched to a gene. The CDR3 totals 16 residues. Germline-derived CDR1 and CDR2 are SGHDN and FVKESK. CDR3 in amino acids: CASSLPDRGYPYEQYF. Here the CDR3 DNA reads TGTGCCAGCAGCCTCCCGGACAGGGGGTATCCCTACGAGCAGTACTTC.

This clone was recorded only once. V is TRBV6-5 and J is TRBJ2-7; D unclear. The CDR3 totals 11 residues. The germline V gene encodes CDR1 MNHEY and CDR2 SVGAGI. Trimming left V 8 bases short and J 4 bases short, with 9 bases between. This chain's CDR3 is CASHSRYEQYF. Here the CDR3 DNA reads TGTGCCAGCCACTCCCGGTACGAGCAGTACTTC.

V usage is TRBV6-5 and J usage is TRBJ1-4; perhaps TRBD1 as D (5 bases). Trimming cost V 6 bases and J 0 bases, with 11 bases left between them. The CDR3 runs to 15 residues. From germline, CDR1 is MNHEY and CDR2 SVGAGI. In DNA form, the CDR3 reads TGTGCCAGCAGGGGTCGACAGCCAACTAATGAAAAACTGTTTTTT. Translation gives CASRGRQPTNEKLFF.

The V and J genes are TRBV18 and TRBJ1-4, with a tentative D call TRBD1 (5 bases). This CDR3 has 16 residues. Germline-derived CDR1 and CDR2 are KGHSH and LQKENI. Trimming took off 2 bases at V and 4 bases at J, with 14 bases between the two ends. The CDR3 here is CASSPFFAQGNEKLFF. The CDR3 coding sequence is TGTGCCAGCTCACCATTCTTTGCTCAGGGTAATGAAAAACTGTTTTTT.

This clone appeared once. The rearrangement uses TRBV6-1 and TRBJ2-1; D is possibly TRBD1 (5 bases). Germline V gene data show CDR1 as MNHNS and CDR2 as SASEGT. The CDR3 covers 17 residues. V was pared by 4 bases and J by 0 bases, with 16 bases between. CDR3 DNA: TGTGCCAGCAGTGGTTTGAACAGGCTTAGCTCCTACAATGAGCAGTTCTTC. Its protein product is CASSGLNRLSSYNEQFF.

Written as DNA, the CDR3 is TGTGCCAGCAGCGACGCCGCGGGCACTGAAGCTTTCTTT. Translating gives CASSDAAGTEAFF. J is TRBJ1-1 and V is TRBV25-1; the D is unclear. CDR1 MGHDK and CDR2 SYGVNS come from the germline V gene. The CDR3 is 13 amino acids. Between the trimmed V and J ends, which lost 6 bases and 4 bases, there was a span of 12 bases.

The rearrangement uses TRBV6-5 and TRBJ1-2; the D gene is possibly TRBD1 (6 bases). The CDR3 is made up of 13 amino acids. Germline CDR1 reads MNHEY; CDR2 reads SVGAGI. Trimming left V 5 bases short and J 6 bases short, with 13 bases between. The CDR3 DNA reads TGTGCCAGCAGTCCATACAGGGACCATGGCTACACCTTC. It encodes CASSPYRDHGYTF.

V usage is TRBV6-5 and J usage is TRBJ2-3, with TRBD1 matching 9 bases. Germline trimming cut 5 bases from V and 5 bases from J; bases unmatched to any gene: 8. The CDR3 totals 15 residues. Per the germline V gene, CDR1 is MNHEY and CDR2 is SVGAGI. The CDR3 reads CASSPSTGGKDTQYF. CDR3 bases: TGTGCCAGCAGTCCCTCGACAGGGGGGAAAGATACGCAGTATTTT.

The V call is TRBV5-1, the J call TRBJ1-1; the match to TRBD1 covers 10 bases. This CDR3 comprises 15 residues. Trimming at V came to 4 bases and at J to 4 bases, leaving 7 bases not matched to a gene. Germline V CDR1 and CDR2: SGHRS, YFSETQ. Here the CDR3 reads CASSRQGAGSTEAFF. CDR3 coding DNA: TGCGCCAGCAGCCGACAGGGGGCGGGTAGCACTGAAGCTTTCTTT.

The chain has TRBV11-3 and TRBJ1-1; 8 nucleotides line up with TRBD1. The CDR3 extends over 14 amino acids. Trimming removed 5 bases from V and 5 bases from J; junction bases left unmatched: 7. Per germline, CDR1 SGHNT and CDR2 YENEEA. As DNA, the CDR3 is TGTGCCAGCAGCACCGGACAGGGAGGGACTGAAGCTTTCTTT. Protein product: CASSTGQGGTEAFF.

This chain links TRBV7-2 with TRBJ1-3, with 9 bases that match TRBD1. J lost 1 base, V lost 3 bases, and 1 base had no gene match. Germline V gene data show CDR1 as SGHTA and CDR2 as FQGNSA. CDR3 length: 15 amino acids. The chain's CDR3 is CASSFGQGSGNTIYF. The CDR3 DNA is TGTGCCAGCAGCTTTGGACAGGGGTCTGGAAACACCATATATTTT.

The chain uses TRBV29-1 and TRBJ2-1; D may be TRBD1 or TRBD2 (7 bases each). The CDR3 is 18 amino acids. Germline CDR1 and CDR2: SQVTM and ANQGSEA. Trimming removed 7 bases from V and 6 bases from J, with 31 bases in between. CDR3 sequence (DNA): TGCAGCGCTAACAGGGGCCGTTTCCGGGGACAGCGGGGCAATGAGCAGTTCTTC. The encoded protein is CSANRGRFRGQRGNEQFF.

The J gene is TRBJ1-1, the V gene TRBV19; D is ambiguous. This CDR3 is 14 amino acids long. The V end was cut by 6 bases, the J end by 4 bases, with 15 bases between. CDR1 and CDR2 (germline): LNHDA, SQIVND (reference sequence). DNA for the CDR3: TGTGCCAGTAGGCTGGACCCAGCCACCACTGAAGCTTTCTTT. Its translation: CASRLDPATTEAFF.

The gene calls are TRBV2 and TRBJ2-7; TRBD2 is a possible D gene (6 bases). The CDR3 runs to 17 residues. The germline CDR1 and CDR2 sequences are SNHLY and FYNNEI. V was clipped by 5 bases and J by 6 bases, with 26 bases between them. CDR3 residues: CASSPRTAGLASSEQYF. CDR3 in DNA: TGTGCCAGCAGTCCCAGGACGGCTGGCCTAGCGTCGTCCGAGCAGTACTTC.

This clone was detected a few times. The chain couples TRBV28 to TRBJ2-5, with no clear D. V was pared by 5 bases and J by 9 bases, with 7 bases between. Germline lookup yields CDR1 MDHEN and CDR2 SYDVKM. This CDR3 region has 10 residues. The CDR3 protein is CASSDGAQYF. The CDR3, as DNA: TGTGCCAGCAGTGATGGGGCCCAGTACTTC.